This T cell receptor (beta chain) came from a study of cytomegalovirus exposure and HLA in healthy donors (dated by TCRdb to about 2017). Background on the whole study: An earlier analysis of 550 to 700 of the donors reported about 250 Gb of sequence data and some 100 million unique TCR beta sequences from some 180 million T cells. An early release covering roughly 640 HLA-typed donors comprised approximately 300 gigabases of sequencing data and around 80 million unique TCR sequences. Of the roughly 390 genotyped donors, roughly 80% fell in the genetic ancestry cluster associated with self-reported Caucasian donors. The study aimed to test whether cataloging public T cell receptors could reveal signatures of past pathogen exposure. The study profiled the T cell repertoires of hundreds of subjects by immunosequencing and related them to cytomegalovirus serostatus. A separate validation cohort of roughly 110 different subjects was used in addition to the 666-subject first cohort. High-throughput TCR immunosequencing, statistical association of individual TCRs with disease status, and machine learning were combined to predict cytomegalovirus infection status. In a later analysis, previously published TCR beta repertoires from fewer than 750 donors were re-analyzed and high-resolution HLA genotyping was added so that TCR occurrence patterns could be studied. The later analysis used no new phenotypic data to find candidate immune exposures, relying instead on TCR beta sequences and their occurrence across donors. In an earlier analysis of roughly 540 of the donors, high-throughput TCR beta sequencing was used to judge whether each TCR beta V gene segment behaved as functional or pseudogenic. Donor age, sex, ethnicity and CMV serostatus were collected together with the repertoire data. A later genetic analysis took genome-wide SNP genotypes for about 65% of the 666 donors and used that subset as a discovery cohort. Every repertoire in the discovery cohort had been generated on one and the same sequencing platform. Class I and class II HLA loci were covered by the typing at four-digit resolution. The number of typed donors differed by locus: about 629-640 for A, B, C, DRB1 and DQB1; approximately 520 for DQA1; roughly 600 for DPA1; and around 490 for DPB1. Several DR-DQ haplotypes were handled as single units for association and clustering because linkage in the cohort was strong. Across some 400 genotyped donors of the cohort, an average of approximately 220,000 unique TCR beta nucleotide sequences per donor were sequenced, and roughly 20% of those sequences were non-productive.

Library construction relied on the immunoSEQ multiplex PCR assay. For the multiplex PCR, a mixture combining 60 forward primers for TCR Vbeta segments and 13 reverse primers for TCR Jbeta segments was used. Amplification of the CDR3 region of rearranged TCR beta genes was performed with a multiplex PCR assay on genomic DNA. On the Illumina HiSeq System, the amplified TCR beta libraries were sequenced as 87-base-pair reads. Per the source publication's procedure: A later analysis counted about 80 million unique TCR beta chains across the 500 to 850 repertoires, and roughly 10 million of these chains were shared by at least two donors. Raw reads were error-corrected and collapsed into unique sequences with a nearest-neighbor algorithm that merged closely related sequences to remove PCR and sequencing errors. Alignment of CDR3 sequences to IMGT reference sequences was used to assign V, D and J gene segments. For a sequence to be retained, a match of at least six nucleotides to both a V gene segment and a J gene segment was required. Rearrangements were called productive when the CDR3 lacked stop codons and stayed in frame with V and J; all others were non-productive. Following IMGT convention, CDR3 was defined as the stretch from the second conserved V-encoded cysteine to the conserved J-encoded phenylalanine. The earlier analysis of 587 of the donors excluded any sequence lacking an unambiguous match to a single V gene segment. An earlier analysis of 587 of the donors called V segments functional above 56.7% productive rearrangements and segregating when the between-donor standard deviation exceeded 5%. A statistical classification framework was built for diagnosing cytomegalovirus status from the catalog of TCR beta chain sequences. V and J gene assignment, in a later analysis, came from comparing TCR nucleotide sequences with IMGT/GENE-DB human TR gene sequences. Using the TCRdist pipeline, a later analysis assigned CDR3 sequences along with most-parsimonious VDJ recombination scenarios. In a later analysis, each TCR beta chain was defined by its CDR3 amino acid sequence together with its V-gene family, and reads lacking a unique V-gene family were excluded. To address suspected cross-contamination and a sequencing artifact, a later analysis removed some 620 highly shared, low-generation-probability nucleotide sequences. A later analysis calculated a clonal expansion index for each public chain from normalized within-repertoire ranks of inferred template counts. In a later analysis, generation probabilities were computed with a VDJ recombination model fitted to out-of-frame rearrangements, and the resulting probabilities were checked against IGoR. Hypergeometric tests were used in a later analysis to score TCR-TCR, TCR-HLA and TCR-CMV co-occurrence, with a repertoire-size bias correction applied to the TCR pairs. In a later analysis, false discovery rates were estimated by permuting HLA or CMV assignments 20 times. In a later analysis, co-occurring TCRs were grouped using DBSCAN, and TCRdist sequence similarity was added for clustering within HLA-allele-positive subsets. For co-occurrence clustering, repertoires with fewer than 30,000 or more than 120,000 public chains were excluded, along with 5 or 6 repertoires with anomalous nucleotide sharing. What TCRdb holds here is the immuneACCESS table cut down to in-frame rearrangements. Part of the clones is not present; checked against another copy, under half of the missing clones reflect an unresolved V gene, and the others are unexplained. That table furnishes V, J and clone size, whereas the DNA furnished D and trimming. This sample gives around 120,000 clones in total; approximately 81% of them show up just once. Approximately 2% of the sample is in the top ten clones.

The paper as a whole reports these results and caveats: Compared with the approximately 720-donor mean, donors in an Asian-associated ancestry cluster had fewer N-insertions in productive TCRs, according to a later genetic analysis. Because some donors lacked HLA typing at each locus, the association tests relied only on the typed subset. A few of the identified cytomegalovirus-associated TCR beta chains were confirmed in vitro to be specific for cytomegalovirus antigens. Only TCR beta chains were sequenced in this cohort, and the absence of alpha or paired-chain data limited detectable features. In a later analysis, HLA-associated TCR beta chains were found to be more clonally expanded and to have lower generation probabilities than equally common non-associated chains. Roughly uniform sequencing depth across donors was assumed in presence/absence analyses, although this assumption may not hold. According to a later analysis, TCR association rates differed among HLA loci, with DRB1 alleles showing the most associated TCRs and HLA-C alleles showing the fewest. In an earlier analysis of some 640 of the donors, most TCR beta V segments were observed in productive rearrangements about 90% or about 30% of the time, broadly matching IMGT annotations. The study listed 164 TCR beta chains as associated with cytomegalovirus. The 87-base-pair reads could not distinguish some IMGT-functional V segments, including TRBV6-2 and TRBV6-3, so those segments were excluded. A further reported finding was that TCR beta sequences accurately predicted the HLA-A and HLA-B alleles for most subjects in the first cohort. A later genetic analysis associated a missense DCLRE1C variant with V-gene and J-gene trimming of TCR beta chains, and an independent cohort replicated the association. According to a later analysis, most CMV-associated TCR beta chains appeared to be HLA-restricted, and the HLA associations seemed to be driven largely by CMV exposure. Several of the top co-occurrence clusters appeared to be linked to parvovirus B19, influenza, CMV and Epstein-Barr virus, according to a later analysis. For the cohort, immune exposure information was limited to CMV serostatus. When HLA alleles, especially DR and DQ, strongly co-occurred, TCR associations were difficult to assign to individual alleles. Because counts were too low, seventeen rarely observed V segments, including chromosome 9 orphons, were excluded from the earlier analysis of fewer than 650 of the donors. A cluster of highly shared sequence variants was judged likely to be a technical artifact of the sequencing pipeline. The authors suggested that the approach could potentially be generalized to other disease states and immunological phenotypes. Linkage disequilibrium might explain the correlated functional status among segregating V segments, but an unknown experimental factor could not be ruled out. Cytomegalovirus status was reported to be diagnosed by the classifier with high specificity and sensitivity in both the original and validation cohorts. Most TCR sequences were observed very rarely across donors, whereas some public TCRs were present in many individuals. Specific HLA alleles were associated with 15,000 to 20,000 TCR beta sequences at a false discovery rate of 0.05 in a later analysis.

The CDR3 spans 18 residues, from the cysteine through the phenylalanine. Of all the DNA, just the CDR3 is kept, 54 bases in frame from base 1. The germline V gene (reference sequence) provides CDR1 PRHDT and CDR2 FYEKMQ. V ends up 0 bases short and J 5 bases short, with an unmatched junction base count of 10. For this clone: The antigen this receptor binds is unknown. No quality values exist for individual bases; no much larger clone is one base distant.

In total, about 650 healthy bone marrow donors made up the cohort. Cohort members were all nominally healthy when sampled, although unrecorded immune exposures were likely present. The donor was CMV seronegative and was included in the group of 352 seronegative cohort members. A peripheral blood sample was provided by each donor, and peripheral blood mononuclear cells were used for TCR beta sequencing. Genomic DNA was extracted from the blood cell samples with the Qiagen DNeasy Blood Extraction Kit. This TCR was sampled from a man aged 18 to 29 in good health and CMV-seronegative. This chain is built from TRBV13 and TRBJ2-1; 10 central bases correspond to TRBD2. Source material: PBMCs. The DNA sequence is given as TGTGCCAGCAGCTTAGGGGGCCGGCTAGCGGGAGACGACAATGAGCAGTTCTTC. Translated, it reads CASSLGGRLAGDDNEQFF.